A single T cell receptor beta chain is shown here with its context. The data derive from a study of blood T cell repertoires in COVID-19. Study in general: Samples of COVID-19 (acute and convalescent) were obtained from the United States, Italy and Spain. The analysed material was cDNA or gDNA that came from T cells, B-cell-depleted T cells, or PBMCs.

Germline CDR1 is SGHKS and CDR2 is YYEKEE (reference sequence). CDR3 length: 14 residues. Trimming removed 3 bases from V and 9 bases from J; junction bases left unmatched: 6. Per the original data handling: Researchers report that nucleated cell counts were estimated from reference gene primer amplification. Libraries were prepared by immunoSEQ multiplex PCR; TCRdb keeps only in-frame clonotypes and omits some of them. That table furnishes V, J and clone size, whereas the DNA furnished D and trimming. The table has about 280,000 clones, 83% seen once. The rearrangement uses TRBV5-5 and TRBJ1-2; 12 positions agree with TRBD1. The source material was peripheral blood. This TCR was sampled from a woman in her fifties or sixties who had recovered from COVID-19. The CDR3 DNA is TGTGCCAGCAGCTCGGGACAGGGGGCGGGAAGCTACACCTTC. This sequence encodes CASSSGQGAGSYTF.